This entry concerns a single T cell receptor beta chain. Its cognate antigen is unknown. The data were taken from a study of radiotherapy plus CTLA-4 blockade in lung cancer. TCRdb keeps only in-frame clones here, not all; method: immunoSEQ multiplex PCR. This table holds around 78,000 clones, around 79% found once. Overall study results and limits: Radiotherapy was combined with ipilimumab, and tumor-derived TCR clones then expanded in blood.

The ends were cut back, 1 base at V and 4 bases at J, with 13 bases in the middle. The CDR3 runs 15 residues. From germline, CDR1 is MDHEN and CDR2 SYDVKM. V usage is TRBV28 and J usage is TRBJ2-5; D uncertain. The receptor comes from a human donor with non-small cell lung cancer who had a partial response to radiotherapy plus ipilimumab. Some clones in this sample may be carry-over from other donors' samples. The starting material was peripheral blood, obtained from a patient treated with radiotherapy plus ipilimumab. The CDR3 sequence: CASSLLERDGETQYF. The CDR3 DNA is TGTGCCAGCAGTTTATTGGAGCGCGATGGAGAGACCCAGTACTTC.